The source of this T cell receptor (beta chain) is a study of T cells in localized non-small cell lung cancer. General observations from the study: Sequencing was limited to one tumor region, leaving the possibility of heterogeneity open. Clonality peaked in uninvolved adjacent lung rather than tumor. Patients showing higher blood T cell density tended to see longer overall survival. A median of around 57 clones ranked among the top 100 in tumor appeared in adjacent lung.

The table came from immunoSEQ multiplex PCR; TCRdb's copy has only in-frame clones and leaves some out. The sample carries some 2,000 clones, about 22% recorded once. V shed 6 bases and J shed 0 bases, with 24 bases lying between them. Germline V gene lookup returns CDR1 SQVTM and CDR2 ANQGSEA. The CDR3 length is 18 residues. Of note for this clone: Antigen unknown.

V is TRBV29-1 and J is TRBJ2-4; perhaps TRBD2 as D (6 bases). The sequence was obtained from a woman aged 35-75 years with stage I squamous cell lung carcinoma. Source: lung tumor tissue, taken before any cancer treatment. CDR3 nucleotides: TGCAGCGTGTTAGCGGAGCCGGCACCTTTTCTAGCCAAAAACATTCAGTACTTC. Translation: CSVLAEPAPFLAKNIQYF.